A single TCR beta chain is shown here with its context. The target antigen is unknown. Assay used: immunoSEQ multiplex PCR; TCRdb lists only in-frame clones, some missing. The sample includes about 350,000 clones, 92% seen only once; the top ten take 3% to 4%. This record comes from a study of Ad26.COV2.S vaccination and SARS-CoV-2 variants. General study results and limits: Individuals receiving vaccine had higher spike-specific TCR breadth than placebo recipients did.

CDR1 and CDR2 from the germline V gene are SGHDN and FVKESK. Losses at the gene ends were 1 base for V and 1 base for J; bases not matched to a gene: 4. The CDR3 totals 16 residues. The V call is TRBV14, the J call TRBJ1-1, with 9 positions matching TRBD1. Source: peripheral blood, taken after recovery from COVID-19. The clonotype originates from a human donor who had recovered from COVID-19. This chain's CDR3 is CASSQVPGQGNTEAFF. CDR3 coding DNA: TGTGCCAGCAGCCAAGTCCCGGGACAGGGGAACACTGAAGCTTTCTTT.